This is a list of T cell receptor beta chains from one sample in a study of identical twins. TCRdb itself ran the 5' RACE reads through MiXCR, one entry per CDR3 protein. The sample lists around 300,000 distinct CDR3 sequences, approximately 8.5% occurring once. This sample was also put to use in a study of yellow fever vaccine responses in identical twins.

Sequenced input: memory (CD45RO+) T cells sorted from blood. The source of these receptors is a woman younger than 35 in good health. Each CDR3 is given with its conserved first and last residue.

J: TRBJ2-1
V: TRBV7-2
CDR3: CASSLVSVGNEQFF

J: TRBJ2-1
V: TRBV7-9
CDR3: CASSSPGAEGTNEQFF

J: TRBJ2-3
V: TRBV6-4
CDR3: CASSAMDGTDTQYF

J: TRBJ2-3
V: TRBV5-1
CDR3: CASSPIAGITDTQYF

J: TRBJ2-2
V: TRBV9
CDR3: CASSVMTAANTGELFF

J: TRBJ2-1
V: TRBV28
CDR3: CASLGRGLGNEQFF

J: TRBJ2-3
V: TRBV27
CDR3: CASSPRGGLGTDTQYF

J: TRBJ2-2
V: TRBV12-3/TRBV12-4
CDR3: CASTHGGRESGELFF

J: TRBJ2-1
V: TRBV18
CDR3: CASSLLAGRGNEQFF

J: TRBJ1-1
V: TRBV5-1
CDR3: CASSSQISNTEAFF

J: TRBJ2-7
V: TRBV20-1
CDR3: CSAYASGMYEQYF

J: TRBJ1-1
V: TRBV7-2
CDR3: CASSLETGVGTEAFF

J: TRBJ1-1
V: TRBV20-1
CDR3: CSASWVNTEAFF

J: TRBJ2-3
V: TRBV27
CDR3: CASSQGLAGPDTQYF

J: TRBJ2-1
V: TRBV20-1
CDR3: CSARVAGGLGYNEQFF

J: TRBJ2-7
V: TRBV28
CDR3: CASRVSPGRGRAYEQYF

J: TRBJ1-5
V: TRBV6-5
CDR3: CASSYGIPSNQPQHF

J: TRBJ2-1
V: TRBV12-3/TRBV12-4
CDR3: CASSLGRSIGGQFF

J: TRBJ1-6
V: TRBV6-5
CDR3: CASSYPRTRFGKFSPLHF

J: TRBJ2-3
V: TRBV5-8
CDR3: CASSIAGPSTDTQYF

J: TRBJ2-1
V: TRBV5-1
CDR3: CASTSNRLAGGLGEQFF

J: TRBJ2-1
V: TRBV14
CDR3: CASSQDHSYNEQFF